Presented here are 26 T cell receptor beta chains from one specimen sequenced in a study of T-cell memory formation after mild COVID-19. TCRdb reprocessed the 5' RACE reads with MiXCR, giving one entry per CDR3 protein. Among fewer than 250,000 distinct CDR3 sequences, just over 15% were seen once, and the ten largest hold about 2%. Sequencing used PBMCs or a T cell subset sorted from them (not recorded which). These receptors were taken from an adult woman who had mild COVID-19 (a few samples of this study predate the infection). Cell type and time point are not known.

J is TRBJ2-3 and V is TRBV6-1, with a tentative D call TRBD2 (7 bases). Germline assignment: CDR1 MNHNS and CDR2 SASEGT. The CDR3 runs 14 residues. V lost 8 bases to trimming and J lost 5 bases, with 17 bases between them. The CDR3 sequence is CASFLGGPGDTQYF. The CDR3 nucleotides read TGTGCCAGCTTCCTGGGGGGGCCAGGAGATACGCAGTATTTT.

This clonotype was counted a few times. The chain links TRBV6-1 to TRBJ1-2, with a possible D match to TRBD1 (5 bases). Looked up from germline, CDR1 is MNHNS and CDR2 is SASEGT. The CDR3 has 15 residues. The ends were cut back, 6 bases at V and 6 bases at J, with 20 bases in the middle. CDR3 loop: CASSPGSKGVDGYTF. DNA for the CDR3: TGTGCCAGCAGCCCGGGTTCAAAAGGGGTAGATGGCTACACCTTC.

In this sample, this clonotype turned up a few times. The chain couples TRBV7-9 to TRBJ1-1, with 8 bases that match TRBD1. The CDR3 spans 14 residues. From germline, CDR1 is SEHNR and CDR2 FQNEAQ (reference sequence). V lost 4 bases and J lost 4; bases outside the gene matches: 5. The DNA of the CDR3 is TGTGCCAGCAGCTCTCGACAGGGGATCACTGAAGCTTTCTTT. Its protein product is CASSSRQGITEAFF.

This clonotype showed up just a few times. The J gene is TRBJ2-7, the V gene TRBV5-1; 7 bases line up with TRBD1. The trim removed 4 bases at V and 2 bases at J, leaving 9 bases unmatched. The germline V gene encodes CDR1 SGHRS and CDR2 YFSETQ. The CDR3 sequence is 15 residues long. CDR3 DNA sequence: TGCGCCAGCAGCGGCGGACAGGTGGTGGCCTACGAGCAGTACTTC. It translates to CASSGGQVVAYEQYF.

This clonotype was picked up a small number of times. This rearrangement joins TRBV24-1 to TRBJ2-7, with TRBD2 as a possible D gene (6 bases). The CDR3 covers 15 residues. The ends were cut back, 3 bases at V and 5 bases at J, with 16 bases in the middle. CDR1 is KGHDR, CDR2 SFDVKD, per germline. The CDR3 DNA is TGTGCCACCAGTGATGGGGCGGGGATCAGAGACGAGCAGTACTTC. Residues: CATSDGAGIRDEQYF.

The rearrangement links TRBV6-2 or TRBV6-3 to TRBJ2-3; D gene unclear. V was shortened by 2 bases and J by 2 bases, with 5 bases between the two germline ends. The CDR3 length is 13 residues. Germline V CDR1 and CDR2: MNHEY, SVGEGT. As DNA, the CDR3 is TGTGCCAGCAGTTACCCTCACACAGATACGCAGTATTTT. Residues: CASSYPHTDTQYF.

This clonotype was detected a few times. This chain joins TRBV27 and TRBJ1-2; a weak D match, TRBD1 (6 bases). The V gene lost 5 bases and the J gene lost 0 bases, with 16 bases spanning the gap. Germline values: CDR1 MNHEY, CDR2 SMNVEV (reference sequence). The CDR3 is 16 residues long. For the CDR3, the DNA is TGTGCCAGCAGTCGGGACGGGGGCTTAGCTAACTATGGCTACACCTTC. Its translation: CASSRDGGLANYGYTF.

CDR3 sequence (DNA): TGTGCCAGCAGTGAATTAATGGGCGATGGCTATGGCTACACCTTC. Amino acids: CASSELMGDGYGYTF. The chain recombines TRBV25-1 with TRBJ1-2; D unresolved. The V end lost 1 base, the J end lost 4 bases, and 13 bases lay between the germline ends. The germline V gene encodes CDR1 MGHDK and CDR2 SYGVNS. The CDR3 contains 15 residues.

This rearrangement joins TRBV12-3 or TRBV12-4 to TRBJ2-3, with a possible D match to TRBD1 (5 bases). Deletions cut 4 bases from V and 6 bases from J, with 11 bases between. This CDR3 region has 13 residues. The CDR3 spells CASSSTVGDTQYF. CDR3 sequence (DNA): TGTGCCAGCAGTTCGACAGTGGGGGATACGCAGTATTTT.

This clonotype was picked up a small number of times. The chain is built from TRBV20-1 and TRBJ1-1, with D maybe TRBD1 (6 bases). Germline V lookup: CDR1 DFQATT, CDR2 SNEGSKA (reference sequence). Trimming took off 6 bases at V and 1 base at J, with 18 bases between the two ends. The CDR3 is 15 amino acids. The CDR3 DNA reads TGCAGTGCCCCACTCCAGGGGAATAGGAACACTGAAGCTTTCTTT. Its protein is CSAPLQGNRNTEAFF.

The CDR3 sequence is CATSDTRDRGGSQHF. The CDR3 bases are TGTGCCACCAGTGATACTCGGGACAGGGGGGGGTCCCAGCATTTT. The chain recombines TRBV24-1 with TRBJ1-5, with 11 bases lining up with TRBD1. Germline trimming cut 3 bases from V and 11 bases from J; bases unmatched to any gene: 8. Germline-derived CDR1 and CDR2 are KGHDR and SFDVKD. The CDR3 is made up of 15 amino acids.

This clonotype was detected a few times. The rearrangement uses TRBV5-1 and TRBJ2-7; no reliable D call. The CDR3 runs 14 residues. Germline V lookup: CDR1 SGHRS, CDR2 YFSETQ. Trimming removed 6 bases at V and 0 bases at J, with 13 bases between. The CDR3 DNA reads as TGCGCCAGCAATCCAGGACCAAGCTCCTACGAGCAGTACTTC. It translates to CASNPGPSSYEQYF.

This clonotype was seen more than once but under ten times. This chain joins TRBV15 and TRBJ2-7, with D uncertain. CDR1 is LNHNV, CDR2 YYDKDF, per germline (reference sequence). V lost 3 bases and J lost 9, with 12 bases in between. This CDR3 is 12 amino acids long. The CDR3 nucleotides are TGTGCCACCAGCAGGGCCGGTAGTAGGCAGTACTTC. Translating it yields CATSRAGSRQYF.

Only a few counts were recorded for this clonotype. This CDR3 reads CATSRGLGQFF. The CDR3 bases are TGTGCCACCAGTCGGGGCCTAGGGCAGTTCTTC. The chain couples TRBV24-1 to TRBJ2-1; perhaps D is TRBD1 or TRBD2 (5 bases each). From germline, CDR1 is KGHDR and CDR2 SFDVKD. The CDR3 length is 11 residues. V was clipped by 6 bases and J by 12 bases, with 11 bases between them.

Many counts were recorded for this clonotype. The chain recombines TRBV20-1 with TRBJ2-1, with D tentatively TRBD2 (5 bases). Germline V lookup: CDR1 DFQATT, CDR2 SNEGSKA (reference sequence). V was cut by 5 bases and J by 6 bases, with 8 bases left in between. This CDR3 has 11 residues. The CDR3 reads CSAPSPNEQFF. The CDR3 region has the DNA TGCAGTGCTCCTAGCCCCAATGAGCAGTTCTTC.

This clonotype has more than one count but fewer than ten. The V gene is TRBV9, the J gene TRBJ1-6, with 9 nucleotides matching TRBD1. The CDR3 is 19 amino acids. Germline loops: CDR1 SGDLS, CDR2 YYNGEE. With V trimmed by 3 bases and J by 0 bases, 10 bases remained unmatched. Here the CDR3 DNA reads TGTGCCAGCAGCGCTCTCCGGGACAGGGCTAGCTCCTATAATTCACCCCTCCACTTT. Translated: CASSALRDRASSYNSPLHF.

The rearrangement joins TRBV12-3 or TRBV12-4 to TRBJ2-5; D possibly uses TRBD1 or TRBD2 (5 bases each). Trimming removed 5 bases at V and 2 bases at J, with 9 bases between. This CDR3 has 13 residues. DNA for the CDR3: TGTGCCAGCAGTAGGGACGTACAAGAGACCCAGTACTTC. Translating gives CASSRDVQETQYF.

This clonotype was seen only once. Compared with germline, one end of the junction differs, possibly owing to a read error. V gene TRBV19 combines with J gene TRBJ2-1, with 8 bases aligning to TRBD2. The CDR3 consists of 16 residues. CDR1 and CDR2 from the germline V gene are LNHDA and SQIVND (reference sequence). CDR3 bases: TGTGCCAGTAGAACGTTAGCGGGAAGCTCCTACAATGAGCGGTTCTTC. Translating gives CASRTLAGSSYNERFF.

This clonotype was recorded a few times. CDR3 nucleotide sequence: TGTGCCAGCTCACCTCTAGAGCAAGAGACCCAGTACTTC. It translates to CASSPLEQETQYF. The chain joins TRBV18 to TRBJ2-5; no reliable D call. Germline CDR1 is KGHSH and CDR2 is LQKENI. The CDR3 spans 13 residues. V was shortened by 3 bases and J by 2 bases, with 7 bases between the two germline ends.

This chain uses TRBV29-1 with TRBJ2-5; TRBD1 is a possible D gene (5 bases). The CDR3 is 14 amino acids. V was pared by 5 bases and J by 4 bases, with 17 bases between. The germline CDR1 and CDR2 sequences are SQVTM and ANQGSEA. The CDR3 region has the DNA TGCAGCGTTACGAAGGGATCAGGGCGAGAGACCCAGTACTTC. Its translation is CSVTKGSGRETQYF.

The chain carries TRBV12-3 or TRBV12-4 and TRBJ1-1; 7 positions match TRBD1. The CDR3 covers 14 residues. After removal of 8 bases from V and 7 bases from J, the junction contained 13 bases not matched to a gene. CDR3 sequence (DNA): TGTGCCAGCTCAACGGCACAGGGGATAAATGAAGCTTTCTTT. The encoded protein is CASSTAQGINEAFF.

The chain is built from TRBV3-1 and TRBJ2-3; D gene unclear. The CDR3 covers 12 residues. Looked up from germline, CDR1 is LGHDT and CDR2 is YNNKEL (reference sequence). The germline V and J ends were trimmed by 6 bases and 4 bases, with 8 bases remaining between them. In DNA form, the CDR3 reads TGTGCCAGCAGTCGAACTTCAGATACGCAGTATTTT. Residues: CASSRTSDTQYF.

This chain uses TRBV7-2 with TRBJ1-2, with D unresolved. V shed 2 bases and J shed 0 bases, with 16 bases lying between them. Germline assignment: CDR1 SGHTA and CDR2 FQGNSA. CDR3 length: 17 amino acids. The CDR3 reads CASSLRVGRAANYGYTF. CDR3 nucleotide sequence: TGTGCCAGCAGCTTAAGGGTTGGTCGAGCTGCTAACTATGGCTACACCTTC. The whole variable domain, remainder taken from reference TRBV7-2 and TRBJ1-2, is GAGVSQSPSNKVTEKGKDVELRCDPISGHTALYWYRQSLGQGLEFLIYFQGNSAPDKSGLPSDRFSAERTGGSVSTLTIQRTQQEDSAVYLCASSLRVGRAANYGYTFGSGTRLTVV.

There are a few counts of this clonotype. DNA of the CDR3: TGTGCCAGCACCATTGGACAGGGGGCCCATGGCTACACCTTC. The encoded protein is CASTIGQGAHGYTF. The chain uses TRBV7-2 and TRBJ1-2; 11 bases line up with TRBD1. V gave up 7 bases and J gave up 6 bases; unmatched junction bases: 7. CDR3 length equals 14 residues. The germline V gene has CDR1 SGHTA and CDR2 FQGNSA.

The V and J genes are TRBV5-1 and TRBJ2-3; D perhaps matches TRBD1 (6 bases). Per germline, CDR1 SGHRS and CDR2 YFSETQ. This CDR3 comprises 13 residues. V gave up 3 bases and J gave up 15 bases, with 20 bases separating them. The CDR3 DNA reads TGCGCCAGCAGCTCCTGGACAGAACCCTCCCATTATTTT. As protein: CASSSWTEPSHYF. The variable domain in full, with the rest retrieved from reference TRBV5-1 and TRBJ2-3, is KAGVTQTPRYLIKTRGQQVTLSCSPISGHRSVSWYQQTPGQGLQFLFEYFSETQRNKGNFPGRFSGRQFSNSRSEMNVSTLELGDSALYLCASSSWTEPSHYFGPGTRLTVL.

The chain combines TRBV12-3 or TRBV12-4 with TRBJ2-3; tentatively, D is TRBD1 (6 bases). The V gene lost 4 bases and the J gene lost 1 base, with 21 bases spanning the gap. The CDR3 sequence is 18 residues long. CDR3 DNA: TGTGCCAGCAGTTCGAACCGACTTTCGACAGGAGGCACAGATACGCAGTATTTT. Its protein is CASSSNRLSTGGTDTQYF.